This T cell receptor (beta chain) came from a study of blood T cell repertoires in COVID-19. Categorization into cohorts depended on clinical history that participants reported. Authors' methods: The authors estimated nucleated cell counts from reference gene primer amplification. Assay used: immunoSEQ multiplex PCR; TCRdb lists only in-frame clones, some missing. V, J and clone size are those of that table, while D and trimming were read from the DNA. The sample lists 150,000 to 200,000 clones; 80% to 85% were seen once. The CDR3 extends over 14 amino acids. Germline-derived CDR1 and CDR2 are MNHEY and SVGAGI. V trimming: 8 bases; J trimming: 8 bases; junction bases outside the gene matches: 9.

The chain couples TRBV6-5 to TRBJ1-4; 9 bases align to TRBD1. Sequencing was done on a sample of PBMCs or T cells enriched from blood (not recorded which). The sequence was collected from a woman aged 60-75 years who had recovered from COVID-19. The CDR3 loop reads CASGWTGAREKLFF. Written as DNA, the CDR3 is TGTGCCAGCGGATGGACAGGGGCTAGGGAAAAACTGTTTTTT.